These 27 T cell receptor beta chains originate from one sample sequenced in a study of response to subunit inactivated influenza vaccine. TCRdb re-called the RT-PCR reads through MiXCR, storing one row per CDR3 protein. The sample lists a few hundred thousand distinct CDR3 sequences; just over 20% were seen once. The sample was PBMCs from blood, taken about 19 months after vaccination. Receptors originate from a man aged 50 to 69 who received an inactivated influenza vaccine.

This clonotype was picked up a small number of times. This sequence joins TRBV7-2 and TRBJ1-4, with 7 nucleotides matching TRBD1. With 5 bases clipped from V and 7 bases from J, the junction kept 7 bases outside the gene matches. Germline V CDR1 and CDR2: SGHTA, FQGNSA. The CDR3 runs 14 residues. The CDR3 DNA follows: TGTGCCAGCAGCCGGCGGGACAGATCTGAAAAACTGTTTTTT. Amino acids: CASSRRDRSEKLFF.

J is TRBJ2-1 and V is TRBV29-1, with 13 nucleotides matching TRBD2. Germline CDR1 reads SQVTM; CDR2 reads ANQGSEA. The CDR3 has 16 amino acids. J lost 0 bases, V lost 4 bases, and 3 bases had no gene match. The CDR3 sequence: CSVVGLAGNSYNEQFF. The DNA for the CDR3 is TGCAGCGTTGTGGGACTAGCGGGGAACTCCTACAATGAGCAGTTCTTC.

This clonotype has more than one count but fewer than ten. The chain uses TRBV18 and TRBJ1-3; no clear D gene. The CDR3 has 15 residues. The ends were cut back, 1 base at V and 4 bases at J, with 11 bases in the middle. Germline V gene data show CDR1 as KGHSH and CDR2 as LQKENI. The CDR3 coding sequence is TGTGCCAGCTCACCACAAAAAGGTTCCGGAAACACCATATATTTT. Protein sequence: CASSPQKGSGNTIYF.

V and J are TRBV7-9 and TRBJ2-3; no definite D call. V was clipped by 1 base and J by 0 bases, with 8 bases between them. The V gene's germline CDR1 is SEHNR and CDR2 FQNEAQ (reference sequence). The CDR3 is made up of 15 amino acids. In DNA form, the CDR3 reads TGTGCCAGCAGCTTAGTACGGTATAGCACAGATACGCAGTATTTT. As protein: CASSLVRYSTDTQYF.

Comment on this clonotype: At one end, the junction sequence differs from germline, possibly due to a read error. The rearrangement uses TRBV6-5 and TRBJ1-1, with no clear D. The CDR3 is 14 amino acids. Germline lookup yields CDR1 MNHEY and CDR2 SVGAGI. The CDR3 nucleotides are TGTGCCAGCAGTGACTCATCACTGAACACTGAAGCTTTCTTT. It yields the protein CASSDSSLNTEAFF.

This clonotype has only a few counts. The CDR3 spells CASRGQGANTEAFF. In nucleotides, the CDR3 is TGTGCCAGCAGGGGACAGGGGGCGAACACTGAAGCTTTCTTT. This chain joins TRBV12-3 or TRBV12-4 and TRBJ1-1; TRBD1 aligns across 12 bases. CDR3 length equals 14 residues. The trim removed 6 bases at V and 1 base at J, leaving 0 bases unmatched.

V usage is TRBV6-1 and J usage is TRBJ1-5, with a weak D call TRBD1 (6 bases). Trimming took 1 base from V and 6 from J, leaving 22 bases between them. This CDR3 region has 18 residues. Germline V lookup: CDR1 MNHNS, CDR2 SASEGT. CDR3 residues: CASSEGLTVQGWAQPQHF. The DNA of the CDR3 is TGTGCCAGCAGTGAAGGGTTAACGGTTCAGGGGTGGGCTCAGCCCCAGCATTTT.

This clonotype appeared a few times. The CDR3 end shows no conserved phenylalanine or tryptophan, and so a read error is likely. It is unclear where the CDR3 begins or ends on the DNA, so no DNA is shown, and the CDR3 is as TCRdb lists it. CDR3 region: CASSSPGTGACGE. V and J are TRBV19 and TRBJ1-5; TRBD1, as called in the table, went unchecked against the DNA. The germline gives CDR1 LNHDA, CDR2 SQIVND (reference sequence). 13 amino acids form the CDR3, both terminal residues included.

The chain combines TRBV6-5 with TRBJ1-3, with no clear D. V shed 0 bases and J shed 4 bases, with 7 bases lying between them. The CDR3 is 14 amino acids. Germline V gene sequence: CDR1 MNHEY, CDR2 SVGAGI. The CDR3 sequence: CASSYSSTGNTIYF. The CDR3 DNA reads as TGTGCCAGCAGTTACTCGTCCACCGGAAACACCATATATTTT.

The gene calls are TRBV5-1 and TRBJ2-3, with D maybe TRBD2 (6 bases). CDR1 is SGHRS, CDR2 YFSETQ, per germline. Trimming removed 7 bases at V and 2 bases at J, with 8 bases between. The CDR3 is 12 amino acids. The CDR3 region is CASGTATDTQYF. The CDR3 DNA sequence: TGCGCCAGCGGGACTGCCACAGATACGCAGTATTTT.

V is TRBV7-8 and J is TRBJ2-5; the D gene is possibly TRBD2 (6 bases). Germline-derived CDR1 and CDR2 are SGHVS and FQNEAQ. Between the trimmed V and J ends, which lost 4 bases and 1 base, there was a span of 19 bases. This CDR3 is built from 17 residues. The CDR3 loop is CASSSLHPGGPQETQYF. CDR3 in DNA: TGTGCCAGCAGCTCTCTCCACCCCGGGGGACCCCAAGAGACCCAGTACTTC.

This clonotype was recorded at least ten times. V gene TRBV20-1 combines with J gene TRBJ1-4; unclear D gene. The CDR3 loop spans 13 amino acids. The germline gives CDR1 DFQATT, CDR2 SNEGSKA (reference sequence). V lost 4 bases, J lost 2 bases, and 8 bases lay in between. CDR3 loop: CSAIMGTNEKLFF. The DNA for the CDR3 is TGCAGTGCTATTATGGGGACTAATGAAAAACTGTTTTTT.

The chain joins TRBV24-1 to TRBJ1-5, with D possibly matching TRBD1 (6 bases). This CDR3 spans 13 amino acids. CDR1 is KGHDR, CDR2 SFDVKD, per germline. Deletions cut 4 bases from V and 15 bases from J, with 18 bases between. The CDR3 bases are TGTGCCACCAGTGAGGGTGGACAGTGGGGAAGGCATTTT. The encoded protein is CATSEGGQWGRHF.

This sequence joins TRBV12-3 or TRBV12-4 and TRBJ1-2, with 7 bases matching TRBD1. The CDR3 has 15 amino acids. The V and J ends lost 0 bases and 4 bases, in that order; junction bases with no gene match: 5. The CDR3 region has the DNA TGTGCCAGCAGTTTAGCCCTGGGACAGACCTATGGCTACACCTTC. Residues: CASSLALGQTYGYTF.

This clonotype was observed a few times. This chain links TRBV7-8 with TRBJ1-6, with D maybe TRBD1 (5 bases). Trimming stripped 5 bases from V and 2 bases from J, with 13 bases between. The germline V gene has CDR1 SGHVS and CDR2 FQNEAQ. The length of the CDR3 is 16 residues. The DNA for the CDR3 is TGTGCCAGCAGCAACACTAAGGGGCCCTATAATTCACCCCTCCACTTT. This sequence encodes CASSNTKGPYNSPLHF.

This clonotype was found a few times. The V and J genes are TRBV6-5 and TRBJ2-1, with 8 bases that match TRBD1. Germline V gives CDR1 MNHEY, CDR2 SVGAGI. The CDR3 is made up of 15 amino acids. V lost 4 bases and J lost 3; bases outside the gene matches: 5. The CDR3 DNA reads TGTGCCAGCAGTTTAGGACAGGGAGGCTACAATGAGCAGTTCTTC. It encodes CASSLGQGGYNEQFF.

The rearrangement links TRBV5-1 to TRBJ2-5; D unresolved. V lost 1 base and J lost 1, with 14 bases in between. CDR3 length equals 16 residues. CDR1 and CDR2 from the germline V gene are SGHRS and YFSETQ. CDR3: CASSLSPMAGQETQYF. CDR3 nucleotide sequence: TGCGCCAGCAGCTTGTCCCCAATGGCAGGCCAAGAGACCCAGTACTTC.

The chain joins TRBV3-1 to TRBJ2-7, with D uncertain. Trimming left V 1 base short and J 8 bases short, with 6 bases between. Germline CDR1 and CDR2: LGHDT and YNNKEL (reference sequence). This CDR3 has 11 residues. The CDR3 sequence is CASSQAGQQYF. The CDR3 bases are TGTGCCAGCAGCCAAGCCGGCCAGCAGTACTTC.

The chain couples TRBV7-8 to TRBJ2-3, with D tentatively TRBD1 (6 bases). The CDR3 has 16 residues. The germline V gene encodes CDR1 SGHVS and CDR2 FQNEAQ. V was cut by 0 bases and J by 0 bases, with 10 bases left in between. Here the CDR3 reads CASSLARTVSTDTQYF. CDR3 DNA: TGTGCCAGCAGCTTAGCGAGGACAGTTAGCACAGATACGCAGTATTTT.

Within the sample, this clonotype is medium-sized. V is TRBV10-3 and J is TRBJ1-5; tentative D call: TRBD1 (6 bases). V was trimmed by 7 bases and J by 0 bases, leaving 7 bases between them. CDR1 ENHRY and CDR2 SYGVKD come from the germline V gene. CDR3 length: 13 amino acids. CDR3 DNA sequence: TGTGCCATCAAGACAGGTAGCAATCAGCCCCAGCATTTT. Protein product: CAIKTGSNQPQHF.

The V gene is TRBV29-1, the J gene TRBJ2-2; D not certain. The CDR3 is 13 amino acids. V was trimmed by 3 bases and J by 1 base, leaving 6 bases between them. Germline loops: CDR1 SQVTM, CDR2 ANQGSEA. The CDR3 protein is CSVEEENTGELFF. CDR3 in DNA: TGCAGCGTTGAGGAAGAGAACACCGGGGAGCTGTTTTTT.

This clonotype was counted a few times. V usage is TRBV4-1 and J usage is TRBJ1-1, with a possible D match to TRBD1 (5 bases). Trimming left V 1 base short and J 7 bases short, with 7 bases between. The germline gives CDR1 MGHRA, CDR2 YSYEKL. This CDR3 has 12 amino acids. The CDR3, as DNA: TGCGCCAGCAGCCAAGGGCAGGGTGAAGCTTTCTTT. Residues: CASSQGQGEAFF.

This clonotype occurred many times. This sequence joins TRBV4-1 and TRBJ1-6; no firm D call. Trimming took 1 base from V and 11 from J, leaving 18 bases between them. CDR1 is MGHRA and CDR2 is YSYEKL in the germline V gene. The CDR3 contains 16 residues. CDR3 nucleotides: TGCGCCAGCAGCCAAGTTAATCGGGCAGCTTCCCCACCCCTCCACTTT. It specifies CASSQVNRAASPPLHF.

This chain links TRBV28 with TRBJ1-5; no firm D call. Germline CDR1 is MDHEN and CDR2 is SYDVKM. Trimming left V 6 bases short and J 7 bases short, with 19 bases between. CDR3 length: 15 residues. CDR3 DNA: TGTGCCAGCAGCCTAACCGCGGGAGTATTCCAGCCCCAGCATTTT. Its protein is CASSLTAGVFQPQHF.

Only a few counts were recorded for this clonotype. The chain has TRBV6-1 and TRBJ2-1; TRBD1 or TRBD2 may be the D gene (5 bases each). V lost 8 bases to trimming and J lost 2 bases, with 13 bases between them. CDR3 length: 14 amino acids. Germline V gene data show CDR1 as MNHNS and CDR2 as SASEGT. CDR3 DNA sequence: TGTGCCAGCTTCCGGGACCCTACCTACAATGAGCAGTTCTTC. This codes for CASFRDPTYNEQFF.

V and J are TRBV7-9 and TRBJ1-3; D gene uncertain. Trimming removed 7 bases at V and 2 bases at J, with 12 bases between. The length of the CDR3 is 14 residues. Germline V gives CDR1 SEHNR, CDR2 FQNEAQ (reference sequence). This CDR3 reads CASTLTGPGNTIYF. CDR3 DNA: TGTGCCAGCACCCTAACCGGGCCTGGAAACACCATATATTTT.

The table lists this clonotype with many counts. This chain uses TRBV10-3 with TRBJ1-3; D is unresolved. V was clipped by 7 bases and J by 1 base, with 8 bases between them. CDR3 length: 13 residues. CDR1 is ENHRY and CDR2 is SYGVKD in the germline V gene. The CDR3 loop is CAITSGSGNTIYF. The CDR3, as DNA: TGTGCCATCACCTCGGGATCTGGAAACACCATATATTTT.